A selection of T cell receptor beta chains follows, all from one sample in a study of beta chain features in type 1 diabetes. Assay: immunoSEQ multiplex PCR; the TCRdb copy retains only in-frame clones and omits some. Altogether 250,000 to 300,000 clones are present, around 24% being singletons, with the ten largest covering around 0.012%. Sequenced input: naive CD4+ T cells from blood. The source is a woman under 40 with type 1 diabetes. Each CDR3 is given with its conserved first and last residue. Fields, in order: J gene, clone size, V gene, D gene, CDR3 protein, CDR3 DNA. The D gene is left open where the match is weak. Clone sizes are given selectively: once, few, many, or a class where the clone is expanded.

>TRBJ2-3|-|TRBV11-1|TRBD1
CASSRQGASTDTQYF
TGTGCCAGCAGCCGACAGGGGGCTAGCACAGATACGCAGTATTTT
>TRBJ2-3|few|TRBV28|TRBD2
CASSSSGLAGTDTQYF
TGTGCCAGCAGTTCCTCGGGACTAGCGGGAACAGATACGCAGTATTTT
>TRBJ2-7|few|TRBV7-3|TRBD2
CASSPTGGVSTYEQYF
TGTGCCAGCAGCCCAACCGGGGGGGTCAGTACCTACGAGCAGTACTTC
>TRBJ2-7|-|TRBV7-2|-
CASSLGADPYEQYF
TGTGCCAGCAGCTTGGGAGCGGACCCCTACGAGCAGTACTTC
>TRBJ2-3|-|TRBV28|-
CASSLSLGQQYF
TGTGCCAGCAGTTTAAGCTTAGGACAGCAGTATTTT
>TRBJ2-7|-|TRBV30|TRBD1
CAWSVGQGAHEQYF
TGTGCCTGGAGTGTGGGACAGGGGGCCCACGAGCAGTACTTC
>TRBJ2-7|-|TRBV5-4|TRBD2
CASSLGGSGRGYEQYF
TGTGCCAGCAGCTTGGGGGGCAGCGGGAGAGGCTACGAGCAGTACTTC
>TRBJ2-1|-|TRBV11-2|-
CASSLDPSSYNEQFF
TGTGCCAGCAGCTTAGATCCGAGCTCCTACAATGAGCAGTTCTTC
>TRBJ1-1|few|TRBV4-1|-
CASSQPLAGSTEAFF
TGCGCCAGCAGCCAGCCACTAGCAGGGAGCACTGAAGCTTTCTTT
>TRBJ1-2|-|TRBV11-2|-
CASSLSSTYGYTF
TGTGCCAGTTCTCTAAGCTCCACTTATGGCTACACCTTC
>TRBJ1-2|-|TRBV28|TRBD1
CASSEGQGDYGYTF
TGTGCCAGCAGTGAGGGACAGGGTGACTATGGCTACACCTTC
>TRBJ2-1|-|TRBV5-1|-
CASSSLGGTEQFF
TGCGCCAGCAGCTCACTTGGGGGGACTGAGCAGTTCTTC
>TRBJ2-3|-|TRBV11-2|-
CASSLELADTQYF
TGTGCCAGCAGCTTAGAGTTAGCGGATACGCAGTATTTT
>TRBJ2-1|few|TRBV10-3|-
CAISESELYGDEQFF
TGTGCCATCAGTGAGTCTGAACTATACGGCGATGAGCAGTTCTTC
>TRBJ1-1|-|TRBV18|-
CASSPRDLNTEAFF
TGTGCCAGCTCCCCGAGGGACTTGAACACTGAAGCTTTCTTT
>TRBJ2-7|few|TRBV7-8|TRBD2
CASSLRVASGNSYEQYF
TGTGCCAGCAGCTTACGGGTTGCTAGCGGGAACTCCTACGAGCAGTACTTC
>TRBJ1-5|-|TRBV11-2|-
CASSQGGQPQHF
TGTGCCAGCAGTCAGGGCGGCCAGCCCCAGCATTTT